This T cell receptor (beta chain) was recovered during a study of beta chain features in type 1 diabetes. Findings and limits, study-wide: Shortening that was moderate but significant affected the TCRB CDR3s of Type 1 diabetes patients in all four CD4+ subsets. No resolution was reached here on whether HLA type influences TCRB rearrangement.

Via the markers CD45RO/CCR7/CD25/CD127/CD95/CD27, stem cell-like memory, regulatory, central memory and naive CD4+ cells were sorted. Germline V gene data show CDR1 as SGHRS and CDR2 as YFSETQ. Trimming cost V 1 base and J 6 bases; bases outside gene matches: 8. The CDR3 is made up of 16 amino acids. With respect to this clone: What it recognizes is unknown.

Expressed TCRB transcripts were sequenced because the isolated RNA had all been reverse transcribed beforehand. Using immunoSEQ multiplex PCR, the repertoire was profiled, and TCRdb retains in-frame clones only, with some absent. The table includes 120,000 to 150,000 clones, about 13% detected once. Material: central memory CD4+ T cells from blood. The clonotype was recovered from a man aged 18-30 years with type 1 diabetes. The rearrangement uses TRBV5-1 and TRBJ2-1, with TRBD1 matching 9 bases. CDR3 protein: CASSLLSGQGRNEQFF. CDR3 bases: TGCGCCAGCAGCTTGTTGTCGGGACAGGGACGCAATGAGCAGTTCTTC.